These 28 T cell receptor beta chains were sequenced from one sample in a study of blood T cell repertoires in COVID-19. The assay was immunoSEQ multiplex PCR, and TCRdb's table has in-frame clones only and misses some. This table holds 330,000 or so clones, around 90% found once. The specimen was peripheral blood. The source of these receptors is a man aged 30-40 years with COVID-19, enrolled during active disease.

The rearrangement links TRBV7-9 to TRBJ2-6, with 11 bases aligning to TRBD1. With 7 bases clipped from V and 2 bases from J, the junction kept 4 bases outside the gene matches. There are 16 residues in the CDR3. Per the germline V gene, CDR1 is SEHNR and CDR2 is FQNEAQ (reference sequence). CDR3 DNA: TGTGCCAGCAACGGGACAGGGGGAACTGGGGCCAACGTCCTGACTTTC. This codes for CASNGTGGTGANVLTF.

This clone occurred many times. The gene calls are TRBV7-9 and TRBJ2-5, with D possibly being TRBD2 (6 bases). Germline V gene sequence: CDR1 SEHNR, CDR2 FQNEAQ (reference sequence). Trimming cost V 2 bases and J 2 bases, with 9 bases left between them. CDR3 size: 14 residues. The CDR3 loop reads CASSLTSSQETQYF. The CDR3 DNA follows: TGTGCCAGCAGCTTAACTAGCTCACAAGAGACCCAGTACTTC.

The count of this clone is one. This rearrangement joins TRBV5-6 to TRBJ2-3, with D maybe TRBD1 (6 bases). The CDR3 is 16 amino acids. In germline, CDR1 is SGHDT, CDR2 YYEEEE. The V and J ends lost 2 bases and 0 bases respectively, with 13 bases between them. The chain's CDR3 is CASSLIGQFSTDTQYF. DNA of the CDR3: TGTGCCAGCAGCTTAATAGGACAGTTCAGCACAGATACGCAGTATTTT.

This chain joins TRBV28 and TRBJ2-7; 8 bases align to TRBD1. The ends lost 8 bases at V and 4 bases at J; junction bases unmatched: 19. Germline V CDR1 and CDR2: MDHEN, SYDVKM. The CDR3 is 17 amino acids. For the CDR3, the DNA is TGTGCCAGCCCTAGCATGGGGACAGGAAATGCTCTATACGAGCAGTACTTC. Translated, it gives CASPSMGTGNALYEQYF.

The rearrangement uses TRBV28 and TRBJ2-3; TRBD1 aligns across 8 bases. Germline values: CDR1 MDHEN, CDR2 SYDVKM. Trimming took 4 bases from V and 2 from J; bases not matched to a gene: 8. This CDR3 spans 16 amino acids. The CDR3, as DNA: TGTGCCAGCAGTTACGGACAGGGAAGACTCACAGATACGCAGTATTTT. This gives the protein CASSYGQGRLTDTQYF.

J is TRBJ2-1 and V is TRBV2; 8 nucleotides align to TRBD2. This CDR3 is built from 14 residues. With V trimmed by 3 bases and J by 8 bases, 6 bases remained unmatched. CDR1 and CDR2 from the germline V gene are SNHLY and FYNNEI. The CDR3 DNA follows: TGTGCCAGCAGTGACGCGGGGGGCATAGATGAGCAGTTCTTC. This encodes CASSDAGGIDEQFF. Using reference TRBV2 and TRBJ2-1 for the parts outside the CDR3, the full variable domain is EPEVTQTPSHQVTQMGQEVILRCVPISNHLYFYWYRQILGQKVEFLVSFYNNEISEKSEIFDDQFSVERPDGSNFTLKIRSTKLEDSAMYFCASSDAGGIDEQFFGPGTRLTVL.

This clone has a handful of counts. The V and J genes are TRBV27 and TRBJ2-2; D remains unclear. In germline, CDR1 is MNHEY, CDR2 SMNVEV (reference sequence). The CDR3 covers 14 residues. Trimming removed 3 bases from V and 4 bases from J, with 9 bases in between. The CDR3 sequence is CASSFLVGTGELFF. In DNA form, the CDR3 reads TGTGCCAGCAGTTTTCTAGTAGGCACCGGGGAGCTGTTTTTT.

The gene calls are TRBV10-3 and TRBJ2-7, with D possibly matching TRBD1 (6 bases). Germline V gene sequence: CDR1 ENHRY, CDR2 SYGVKD. Trimming removed 3 bases from V and 6 bases from J, with 18 bases in between. The CDR3 sequence is 15 residues long. DNA for the CDR3: TGTGCCATCAGTGATGAGACAGGAGTCTTGAGCGAGCAGTACTTC. This encodes CAISDETGVLSEQYF.

Here the CDR3 reads CASRAGTSGFYEQYF. The CDR3 bases are TGCGCCAGCAGGGCCGGGACTAGCGGTTTCTACGAGCAGTACTTC. The chain uses TRBV5-1 and TRBJ2-7, with TRBD2 matching 11 bases. This CDR3 is built from 15 residues. Germline CDR1 reads SGHRS; CDR2 reads YFSETQ. V shed 5 bases and J 3 bases; nucleotides not matched to a gene: 7.

The V and J genes are TRBV5-1 and TRBJ2-1; 7 bases are shared with TRBD2. V lost 6 bases, J lost 2 bases, and 11 bases stayed unmatched. Germline V gene lookup returns CDR1 SGHRS and CDR2 YFSETQ. CDR3 length: 16 residues. The DNA for the CDR3 is TGCGCCAGCAACCAGCAGGCGGGAGCACCCTACAATGAGCAGTTCTTC. Its translation: CASNQQAGAPYNEQFF.

The chain has TRBV30 and TRBJ1-2; 10 positions match TRBD1. Germline V CDR1 and CDR2: GTSNPN, SVGIG (reference sequence). Germline trimming cut 2 bases from V and 3 bases from J; bases unmatched to any gene: 15. The CDR3 extends over 18 amino acids. CDR3 in amino acids: CAWSRAISGTGADYGYTF. CDR3 DNA sequence: TGTGCCTGGAGTCGAGCAATCTCCGGGACAGGGGCTGACTATGGCTACACCTTC.

CDR3 bases: TGTGCCAGCAGGAAAACAGGGGGCTCCTACAATGAGCAGTTCTTC. It yields the protein CASRKTGGSYNEQFF. This chain uses TRBV11-3 with TRBJ2-1; TRBD1 matches 8 bases. Germline loops: CDR1 SGHNT, CDR2 YENEEA. V lost 6 bases, J lost 0 bases, and 4 bases stayed unmatched. This CDR3 has 15 amino acids.

This clone was observed a handful of times. The chain carries TRBV6-5 and TRBJ1-3, with 8 bases lining up with TRBD1. The CDR3 is 15 amino acids. Looked up from germline, CDR1 is MNHEY and CDR2 is SVGAGI. Trimming at V came to 10 bases and at J to 0 bases, leaving 8 bases not matched to a gene. The CDR3 loop is CATVPTGDSGNTIYF. The CDR3 coding sequence is TGTGCCACCGTGCCGACAGGGGACTCTGGAAACACCATATATTTT.

The V call is TRBV7-3, the J call TRBJ2-5, with TRBD1 identical over 9 bases. V lost 5 bases, J lost 13 bases, and 8 bases stayed unmatched. The CDR3 loop spans 12 amino acids. Germline V gives CDR1 SGHTA, CDR2 FQGTGA. This chain's CDR3 is CASSQGQGLPYF. The CDR3 DNA sequence: TGTGCCAGCAGCCAGGGACAGGGACTCCCGTACTTC.

The gene calls are TRBV19 and TRBJ2-6, with a tentative D call TRBD2 (6 bases). CDR1 and CDR2 (germline): LNHDA, SQIVND (reference sequence). CDR3 length: 17 amino acids. The V gene lost 2 bases and the J gene lost 0 bases, with 11 bases spanning the gap. CDR3 nucleotides: TGTGCCAGTAGTATAATGGGGGGACCCTCTGGGGCCAACGTCCTGACTTTC. Amino acid sequence: CASSIMGGPSGANVLTF.

This clone was recorded once. The CDR3 nucleotides read TGTGCCAGCAGCACCGGACAGGGAAATCAGCCCCAGCATTTT. It codes for CASSTGQGNQPQHF. The chain recombines TRBV5-8 with TRBJ1-5; 8 bases are a match to TRBD1. The CDR3 loop spans 14 amino acids. With V trimmed by 4 bases and J by 4 bases, 4 bases remained unmatched. CDR1 is SGHTS and CDR2 is YDEGEE in the germline V gene.

The CDR3 region has the DNA TGTGCCAGCAGACCGACAGGGGGGACCTACGAGCAGTACTTC. Amino acids: CASRPTGGTYEQYF. The chain couples TRBV28 to TRBJ2-7; the match to TRBD1 covers 9 bases. The CDR3 loop spans 14 amino acids. Germline assignment: CDR1 MDHEN and CDR2 SYDVKM. V lost 6 bases and J lost 2; bases outside the gene matches: 5.

The rearrangement uses TRBV6-6 and TRBJ1-1; D might be TRBD1 (5 bases). This CDR3 has 13 amino acids. Germline V lookup: CDR1 MNHNY, CDR2 SVGAGI (reference sequence). Trimming removed 4 bases from V and 7 bases from J, with 13 bases in between. The CDR3 region is CASSSGLLFEAFF. The CDR3 DNA sequence: TGTGCCAGCAGTTCAGGGCTACTCTTTGAAGCTTTCTTT.

The genes are TRBV27 and TRBJ2-7; 11 nucleotides line up with TRBD2. The V gene end was trimmed by 5 bases and the J gene end by 0 bases; junction bases not matched to a gene: 6. The germline CDR1 and CDR2 sequences are MNHEY and SMNVEV (reference sequence). This CDR3 is 16 amino acids long. CDR3 in amino acids: CASSQWTSGRSYEQYF. DNA for the CDR3: TGTGCCAGCAGTCAGTGGACTAGCGGGCGCTCCTACGAGCAGTACTTC.

The chain carries TRBV11-3 and TRBJ1-1, with TRBD1 matching over 8 bases. The V gene end was trimmed by 4 bases and the J gene end by 5 bases; junction bases not matched to a gene: 9. The CDR3 has 15 residues. CDR1 is SGHNT, CDR2 YENEEA, per germline. CDR3 in DNA: TGTGCCAGCAGCTCCCCCGGGACAGGCTTTACTGAAGCTTTCTTT. It yields the protein CASSSPGTGFTEAFF.

J is TRBJ2-5 and V is TRBV30; possibly TRBD2 for D (6 bases). CDR3 length: 13 amino acids. Trimming removed 3 bases at V and 5 bases at J, with 13 bases between. In germline, CDR1 is GTSNPN, CDR2 SVGIG (reference sequence). Here the CDR3 DNA reads TGTGCCTGGAGCCCGGGAGTTGGGGAGACCCAGTACTTC. Protein sequence: CAWSPGVGETQYF.

This clone has only a few counts. The chain recombines TRBV18 with TRBJ2-2; maybe TRBD2 (5 bases). The V end lost 2 bases, the J end lost 4 bases, and 11 bases lay between the germline ends. The CDR3 loop spans 15 amino acids. In germline, CDR1 is KGHSH, CDR2 LQKENI. Here the CDR3 DNA reads TGTGCCAGCTCACCAGGCGGGCAGTCCACCGGGGAGCTGTTTTTT. Its protein product is CASSPGGQSTGELFF.

CDR3 in amino acids: CASSPQGGAFF. Here the CDR3 DNA reads TGTGCCAGCAGTCCACAAGGGGGAGCTTTCTTT. This rearrangement joins TRBV28 to TRBJ1-1, with a possible D match to TRBD1 (6 bases). From germline, CDR1 is MDHEN and CDR2 SYDVKM. V was shortened by 5 bases and J by 10 bases, with 11 bases between the two germline ends. The CDR3 consists of 11 residues.

The rearrangement joins TRBV5-1 to TRBJ1-2; no clear D. The CDR3 contains 15 residues. Trimming removed 0 bases at V and 0 bases at J, with 9 bases between. Per germline, CDR1 SGHRS and CDR2 YFSETQ. The CDR3 DNA reads as TGCGCCAGCAGCTTGGAGGCAGGTACTAACTATGGCTACACCTTC. Amino acids: CASSLEAGTNYGYTF.

This chain uses TRBV2 with TRBJ1-4; a weak D match, TRBD1 (6 bases). Trimming cost V 3 bases and J 0 bases, with 8 bases left between them. CDR3 length equals 15 residues. In germline, CDR1 is SNHLY, CDR2 FYNNEI. CDR3 sequence (DNA): TGTGCCAGCAGTGACAGGGGAGCAACTAATGAAAAACTGTTTTTT. This codes for CASSDRGATNEKLFF. Full variable domain (rest looked up from reference TRBV2 and TRBJ1-4): EPEVTQTPSHQVTQMGQEVILRCVPISNHLYFYWYRQILGQKVEFLVSFYNNEISEKSEIFDDQFSVERPDGSNFTLKIRSTKLEDSAMYFCASSDRGATNEKLFFGSGTQLSVL.

The chain has TRBV20-1 and TRBJ1-2, with D uncertain. Germline V CDR1 and CDR2: DFQATT, SNEGSKA (reference sequence). The V and J ends lost 2 bases and 4 bases respectively, with 5 bases between them. This CDR3 region has 11 residues. CDR3 bases: TGCAGTGCTAGATGGCTCTATGGCTACACCTTC. This gives the protein CSARWLYGYTF.

CDR3 residues: CASSDFRGREQYF. CDR3 sequence (DNA): TGTGCCAGCAGTGACTTCAGGGGCCGCGAGCAGTACTTC. This rearrangement joins TRBV6-4 to TRBJ2-7; D may be TRBD1 (6 bases). Trimming removed 1 base at V and 6 bases at J, with 10 bases between. This CDR3 region has 13 residues. Looked up from germline, CDR1 is MRHNA and CDR2 is SNTAGT.

The chain links TRBV5-1 to TRBJ2-4; 9 nucleotides match TRBD1. J was trimmed by 1 base and V by 1 base; bases with no gene match: 6. The CDR3 spans 17 residues. Looked up from germline, CDR1 is SGHRS and CDR2 is YFSETQ. This chain's CDR3 is CASSLITGGLAKNIQYF. In DNA, the CDR3 is TGCGCCAGCAGCTTGATAACAGGGGGCCTGGCCAAAAACATTCAGTACTTC. Full variable domain (remainder filled in from reference TRBV5-1 and TRBJ2-4): KAGVTQTPRYLIKTRGQQVTLSCSPISGHRSVSWYQQTPGQGLQFLFEYFSETQRNKGNFPGRFSGRQFSNSRSEMNVSTLELGDSALYLCASSLITGGLAKNIQYFGAGTRLSVL.